This T cell receptor (beta chain) was recovered during a study of PD-L1 blockade in urothelial cancer. On the study more broadly: Researchers looked at the blood 3 weeks (second dose) and 6 weeks after treatment began. A median blood sample held around 150,000 T cells and tens of thousands of unique TCRs.

This CDR3 has 18 residues. Per the germline V gene, CDR1 is MGHRA and CDR2 is YSYEKL. The trim removed 0 bases at V and 3 bases at J, leaving 7 bases unmatched. The table came from immunoSEQ multiplex PCR; TCRdb's copy has only in-frame clones and leaves some out. The sample includes roughly 25,000 clones, about four fifths seen only once; the top ten take roughly a tenth. The chain is built from TRBV4-1 and TRBJ2-1, with 11 positions matching TRBD2. The material sequenced was PBMCs, taken around atezolizumab (anti-PD-L1) treatment. The TCR sequence derives from a man between 65 and 85 years old with urothelial cancer. The CDR3 DNA is TGCGCCAGCAGCCAAGAATCTCTCCTAGCGGGAGGCTACAATGAGCAGTTCTTC. Translation gives CASSQESLLAGGYNEQFF.